This T cell receptor beta chain was documented in a study of T cells in Graves' hyperthyroidism and ophthalmopathy. The V gene lost 6 bases and the J gene lost 4 bases, with 15 bases spanning the gap. Germline CDR1 MGHDK, CDR2 SYGVNS. This CDR3 is built from 14 residues. It was RNA transcripts that yielded the amplified TCR beta CDR3 regions. RT-PCR in the first round (using the HTBI primer set) targeted the TCR CDR3. TCRdb ran MiXCR on the multiplex PCR reads and lists one entry per CDR3 protein. The profile covers roughly 840,000 distinct CDR3 sequences, with 38% appearing a single time and 7.5% to 9.5% taken by the ten largest. A single count supports this clonotype.

This receptor was identified in a young man with Graves' hyperthyroidism. Material: blood. The chain joins TRBV25-1 to TRBJ1-2; possibly TRBD1 for D (6 bases). The CDR3 is CASSAATGTYGYTF. The CDR3 DNA reads TGTGCCAGCAGCGCCGCGACAGGAACCTATGGCTACACCTTC.